The 7 T cell receptor beta chains below were found in one sample sequenced in a study of Tregs in tolerant kidney transplant recipients. Clones were sequenced by immunoSEQ multiplex PCR, and TCRdb holds only the in-frame ones, with some missing. The sample has about 240,000 clones; roughly 84% are singletons. The sample was CD4+ T cells from blood. These receptors were obtained from a human donor in good health.

V usage is TRBV23-1 and J usage is TRBJ2-3; a weak D match, TRBD1 (6 bases). TRBV23-1 is placed among ORFs of uncertain function. V lost 0 bases and J 4 bases, leaving 20 bases between the germline ends. The CDR3 runs to 18 residues. In DNA, the CDR3 is TGCGCCAGCAGTCAATCGATATGGCAGGGGACGATGGCAGATACGCAGTATTTT. Protein: CASSQSIWQGTMADTQYF.

The chain uses TRBV9 and TRBJ2-3, with D unresolved. Germline V CDR1 and CDR2: SGDLS, YYNGEE. The CDR3 extends over 15 amino acids. The germline V and J ends were trimmed by 0 bases and 5 bases, with 13 bases remaining between them. CDR3 sequence reads: CASSVAPPPQDTQYF. The CDR3 DNA reads as TGTGCCAGCAGCGTAGCACCCCCGCCCCAAGATACGCAGTATTTT.

This sequence joins TRBV4-1 and TRBJ2-5, with 12 bases aligning to TRBD2. CDR1 MGHRA and CDR2 YSYEKL come from the germline V gene. V lost 4 bases to trimming and J lost 3 bases; unmatched junction nucleotides: 3. This CDR3 spans 15 amino acids. The chain's CDR3 is CASSPTSGSEETQYF. In nucleotides, the CDR3 is TGCGCCAGCAGCCCGACTAGCGGGAGTGAAGAGACCCAGTACTTC.

The J gene is TRBJ2-4, the V gene TRBV5-1; possibly TRBD2 for D (6 bases). Trimming removed 0 bases from V and 2 bases from J, with 12 bases in between. CDR3 length equals 16 residues. Germline V lookup: CDR1 SGHRS, CDR2 YFSETQ. Written as DNA, the CDR3 is TGCGCCAGCAGCTTGGGCGGGATGGGGACCAAAAACATTCAGTACTTC. Translating gives CASSLGGMGTKNIQYF.

The chain joins TRBV18 to TRBJ2-1, with TRBD2 matching over 11 bases. The CDR3 is made up of 18 amino acids. CDR1 is KGHSH, CDR2 LQKENI, per germline. V dropped 0 bases and J dropped 4; count of bases not matched to a gene: 8. The CDR3 here is CASSPPNSGRAIYNEQFF. The CDR3 bases are TGTGCCAGCTCACCACCAAATAGCGGGAGGGCCATTTACAATGAGCAGTTCTTC.

V and J are TRBV18 and TRBJ2-5; TRBD2 might be the D (5 bases). The J call is uncertain, as TRBJ2-7 better fits the DNA end. Looked up from germline, CDR1 is KGHSH and CDR2 is LQKENI. The CDR3 runs 13 residues. This chain's CDR3 is CASSPGLSYEQYF. The CDR3 bases are TGTGCCAGCTCACCCGGACTTTCCTACGAGCAGTACTTC.

This clone came up a few times. In DNA form, the CDR3 reads TGTGCCAGCAGCCATGAAACGAATGAGCAGTTCTTC. Encoded protein: CASSHETNEQFF. The V gene is TRBV11-3, the J gene TRBJ2-1; D remains ambiguous. V was shortened by 5 bases and J by 7 bases, with 9 bases between the two germline ends. Germline V gives CDR1 SGHNT, CDR2 YENEEA. The CDR3 is made up of 12 amino acids.